The source of this T cell receptor (beta chain) is a study of shared clonotypes between healthy human individuals. As for the study in general: The donor pool was made up of a couple of women and a few men aged 18 to 49. Findings and caveats of the study: Some clonotypes were shared by all four sorted-subset donors, while others were not shared. The non-shared ones had lower generation probabilities than the shared ones.

As processed by the authors: From ImmunoSEQ came sequences covering only the junction and carrying no quality scores, so filtering differed. Sequenced by immunoSEQ multiplex PCR; TCRdb stores in-frame clones only, minus some. The V and J calls and clone size were taken over from that table, and D and trimming were inferred from the DNA. The sample yields under 1,100,000 clones, about 76% seen once. Looked up from germline, CDR1 is MNHEY and CDR2 is SVGAGI. The CDR3 length is 12 residues. Trimming took off 5 bases at V and 0 bases at J, with 3 bases between the two ends. Comments on this clone: Its antigen is not identified. A much larger clone is a single base away; this may be a read error. Other DNA sequences in this sample translate to the same CDR3.

V and J are TRBV6-5 and TRBJ2-3; unclear D gene. The sequence was obtained from a man in his late teens or twenties in good health. The sample was memory CD4+ T cells sorted from blood. Subset here: CD45RA-negative fraction. For the CDR3, the DNA is TGTGCCAGCAGTGCCAGCACAGATACGCAGTATTTT. Amino acids: CASSASTDTQYF.